Following are 29 T cell receptor beta chains from one sample sequenced in a study of cytomegalovirus exposure and HLA in healthy donors. 13 Jbeta primers and 60 Vbeta primers were used for the PCR. Assay used: immunoSEQ multiplex PCR; TCRdb lists only in-frame clones, some missing. The table lists 75,000 to 85,000 clones. The source material was PBMCs. These receptors were taken from a man aged 50 to 59 in good health and CMV-seronegative.

The chain carries TRBV25-1 and TRBJ2-5; D perhaps matches TRBD2 (5 bases). The CDR3 has 12 residues. Trimming stripped 10 bases from V and 4 bases from J, with 13 bases between. Germline values: CDR1 MGHDK, CDR2 SYGVNS. The CDR3 loop is CAKRRKVETQYF. The CDR3 DNA is TGTGCCAAGCGGAGGAAGGTAGAGACCCAGTACTTC.

The chain links TRBV4-3 to TRBJ1-2; TRBD1 aligns across 10 bases. The germline V gene has CDR1 LGHNA and CDR2 YSLEER. The CDR3 consists of 17 residues. The ends lost 1 base at V and 2 bases at J; junction bases unmatched: 7. CDR3: CASSQGKLTGGNYGYTF. In DNA, the CDR3 is TGCGCCAGCAGCCAAGGCAAGTTGACAGGGGGCAACTATGGCTACACCTTC.

This chain joins TRBV7-2 and TRBJ2-1; D is unresolved. From germline, CDR1 is SGHTA and CDR2 FQGNSA. V dropped 2 bases and J dropped 7 bases, with 18 bases sitting between them. CDR3 size: 16 residues. CDR3 loop: CASSLWSGSILNEQFF. Here the CDR3 DNA reads TGTGCCAGCAGCTTATGGTCAGGCTCAATTTTGAATGAGCAGTTCTTC.

CDR3: CASSSQGSTNEKLFF. CDR3 nucleotides: TGTGCCAGCAGCTCTCAGGGGTCAACTAATGAAAAACTGTTTTTT. V usage is TRBV7-2 and J usage is TRBJ1-4, with D possibly TRBD1 on 6 matching bases. This CDR3 has 15 residues. Trimming pared 4 bases from V and 0 bases from J, leaving 9 bases between. Germline V gives CDR1 SGHTA, CDR2 FQGNSA.

This sequence joins TRBV6-6 and TRBJ2-7; 11 nucleotides match TRBD1. Germline V gene sequence: CDR1 MNHNY, CDR2 SVGAGI (reference sequence). The J segment lost 1 base and the V segment lost 3 bases, leaving 5 bases of the junction unmatched. The CDR3 runs to 16 residues. DNA of the CDR3: TGTGCCAGCAGTTATTCGGGACAGGGGGTATCCTACGAGCAGTACTTC. As protein: CASSYSGQGVSYEQYF.

V and J are TRBV27 and TRBJ1-1; D is perhaps TRBD1 (5 bases). V was clipped by 2 bases and J by 0 bases, with 7 bases between them. The germline gives CDR1 MNHEY, CDR2 SMNVEV (reference sequence). CDR3 length: 14 amino acids. The CDR3 loop reads CASSLAGMNTEAFF. The CDR3, as DNA: TGTGCCAGCAGTTTAGCAGGGATGAACACTGAAGCTTTCTTT.

The chain links TRBV4-1 to TRBJ2-1; 13 bases line up with TRBD2. The germline CDR1 and CDR2 sequences are MGHRA and YSYEKL. V dropped 3 bases and J dropped 0; count of bases not matched to a gene: 8. The CDR3 covers 19 residues. The CDR3 spells CASSQGTSGTSHSYNEQFF. CDR3 DNA sequence: TGCGCCAGCAGCCAGGGGACTAGCGGGACTTCCCACTCCTACAATGAGCAGTTCTTC.

This chain joins TRBV5-6 and TRBJ2-2, with D possibly being TRBD1 (5 bases). Germline loops: CDR1 SGHDT, CDR2 YYEEEE. V was trimmed by 5 bases and J by 0 bases, leaving 14 bases between them. The CDR3 consists of 16 residues. The CDR3: CASSLLTAPNTGELFF. Here the CDR3 DNA reads TGTGCCAGCAGTTTATTGACAGCACCGAACACCGGGGAGCTGTTTTTT.

The chain joins TRBV5-6 to TRBJ2-7, with TRBD1 matching over 7 bases. This CDR3 region has 18 residues. V lost 0 bases and J lost 3; bases outside the gene matches: 15. Germline CDR1 and CDR2: SGHDT and YYEEEE. CDR3: CASSLGTGYGVLNYEQYF. The CDR3 region has the DNA TGTGCCAGCAGCTTGGGGACAGGATATGGAGTACTAAACTACGAGCAGTACTTC.

The chain is built from TRBV11-3 and TRBJ2-7; 9 bases align to TRBD1. The CDR3 length is 19 residues. After removal of 0 bases from V and 0 bases from J, the junction contained 12 bases not matched to a gene. CDR1 and CDR2 (germline): SGHNT, YENEEA. DNA for the CDR3: TGTGCCAGCAGCTTAGACAGTTTGATGGGACAGGGAAACTCCTACGAGCAGTACTTC. Its protein product is CASSLDSLMGQGNSYEQYF.

J is TRBJ2-6 and V is TRBV10-2; D remains unclear. V gave up 6 bases and J gave up 1 base, with 10 bases separating them. The CDR3 extends over 15 amino acids. Germline CDR1 is WSHSY and CDR2 is SAAADI. The CDR3 here is CASSSTLSGANVLTF. CDR3 bases: TGCGCCAGCAGCTCGACACTGTCTGGGGCCAACGTCCTGACTTTC.

The genes are TRBV4-2 and TRBJ2-1; 10 bases align to TRBD2. CDR3 length: 19 amino acids. The germline V gene has CDR1 LGHNA and CDR2 YNFKEQ. V lost 1 base, J lost 0 bases, and 9 bases stayed unmatched. CDR3 DNA sequence: TGTGCCAGCAGCCAAGTGGCTAGCGGGGGTATAAGCTCCTACAATGAGCAGTTCTTC. This encodes CASSQVASGGISSYNEQFF.

This rearrangement joins TRBV9 to TRBJ2-6; 7 nucleotides agree with TRBD1. CDR1 is SGDLS, CDR2 YYNGEE, per germline. V lost 2 bases, J lost 1 base, and 3 bases stayed unmatched. This CDR3 is built from 16 residues. The CDR3 protein is CASSVDRKSGANVLTF. The CDR3 DNA reads as TGTGCCAGCAGCGTGGACAGGAAGTCTGGGGCCAACGTCCTGACTTTC.

This chain links TRBV20-1 with TRBJ2-7; D ambiguous. This CDR3 region has 10 residues. With 3 bases removed from V and 6 bases from J, the gap between germline ends came to 6 bases. Looked up from germline, CDR1 is DFQATT and CDR2 is SNEGSKA (reference sequence). CDR3 DNA sequence: TGCAGTGCTAGTTTCAGCGAGCAGTACTTC. Translating gives CSASFSEQYF.

The V and J genes are TRBV27 and TRBJ1-1; D call uncertain. Per germline, CDR1 MNHEY and CDR2 SMNVEV (reference sequence). The V gene lost 0 bases and the J gene lost 1 base, with 12 bases spanning the gap. The CDR3 spans 16 residues. As DNA, the CDR3 is TGTGCCAGCAGTTTATCGGTTGGAGGGTCGAACACTGAAGCTTTCTTT. Its protein product is CASSLSVGGSNTEAFF.

CDR3 residues: CAISDGRGGGNQPQHF. The CDR3 DNA sequence: TGTGCCATCAGTGACGGGAGGGGAGGAGGCAATCAGCCCCAGCATTTT. The rearrangement links TRBV10-3 to TRBJ1-5; D is perhaps TRBD1 (5 bases). With 3 bases removed from V and 2 bases from J, the gap between germline ends came to 14 bases. The CDR3 spans 16 residues. CDR1 is ENHRY, CDR2 SYGVKD, per germline.

The V and J genes are TRBV11-2 and TRBJ2-1; 8 bases map to TRBD1. The CDR3 has 15 amino acids. J lost 2 bases, V lost 6 bases, and 6 bases had no gene match. Germline V gene data show CDR1 as SGHAT and CDR2 as FQNNGV. For the CDR3, the DNA is TGTGCCAGCAGGGGGGACAGGAACACCTACAATGAGCAGTTCTTC. It yields the protein CASRGDRNTYNEQFF.

The chain employs TRBV11-2 and TRBJ2-7, with a weak D call TRBD1 (5 bases). Trimming pared 2 bases from V and 0 bases from J, leaving 14 bases between. The CDR3 extends over 16 amino acids. The germline V gene encodes CDR1 SGHAT and CDR2 FQNNGV. CDR3 DNA: TGTGCCAGCAGCTTATCGAACAGGCCGAGCTCCTACGAGCAGTACTTC. Its translation is CASSLSNRPSSYEQYF. Full variable domain (remainder filled in from reference TRBV11-2 and TRBJ2-7): EAGVAQSPRYKIIEKRQSVAFWCNPISGHATLYWYQQILGQGPKLLIQFQNNGVVDDSQLPKDRFSAERLKGVDSTLKIQPAKLEDSAVYLCASSLSNRPSSYEQYFGPGTRLTVT.

The rearrangement links TRBV5-1 to TRBJ1-1; possibly TRBD1 for D (5 bases). The CDR3 runs 15 residues. V lost 1 base to trimming and J lost 1 base, with 11 bases between them. CDR1 is SGHRS, CDR2 YFSETQ, per germline. The DNA of the CDR3 is TGCGCCAGCAGCTTGCGCCAGGGTTCGAACACTGAAGCTTTCTTT. It yields the protein CASSLRQGSNTEAFF.

The gene calls are TRBV6-6 and TRBJ2-5, with 7 bases identical to TRBD1. The DNA end is more similar to TRBJ2-7, so the J call may be wrong. The germline CDR1 and CDR2 sequences are MNHNY and SVGAGI (reference sequence). CDR3 size: 13 residues. The CDR3 sequence: CASITGAPYEQYF. As DNA, the CDR3 is TGTGCCAGCATCACAGGGGCTCCCTACGAGCAGTACTTC.

The CDR3 loop reads CASSLLARSGTGRNTQYF. CDR3 sequence (DNA): TGTGCCAGCAGCTTGCTAGCCCGCTCCGGGACAGGGCGAAATACGCAGTATTTT. The V and J genes are TRBV7-6 and TRBJ2-3, with 9 bases that match TRBD1. V shed 3 bases, J shed 7 bases, and the junction held 17 bases outside the gene matches. The length of the CDR3 is 18 residues. The V gene's germline CDR1 is SGHVS and CDR2 FNYEAQ.

On this clone itself: The same CDR3 arises from other DNA sequences in this sample as well. The rearrangement joins TRBV5-1 to TRBJ2-7; unclear D gene. The CDR3 covers 12 residues. Germline V lookup: CDR1 SGHRS, CDR2 YFSETQ. V lost 0 bases and J lost 3, with 4 bases in between. CDR3 sequence (DNA): TGCGCCAGCAGCTTGGGCGGCTACGAGCAGTACTTC. Protein: CASSLGGYEQYF.

The chain links TRBV30 to TRBJ1-3, with a weak D call TRBD1 (6 bases). The length of the CDR3 is 14 residues. The V and J ends lost 3 bases and 6 bases respectively, with 15 bases between them. Germline V gene lookup returns CDR1 GTSNPN and CDR2 SVGIG (reference sequence). The CDR3 bases are TGTGCCTGGAGCGTAGGACAGTTCGAAAACACCATATATTTT. Translation: CAWSVGQFENTIYF. Supplemented by reference TRBV30 and TRBJ1-3, the full variable domain reads SQTIHQWPATLVQPVGSPLSLECTVEGTSNPNLYWYRQAAGRGLQLLFYSVGIGQISSEVPQNLSASRPQDRQFILSSKKLLLSDSGFYLCAWSVGQFENTIYFGEGSWLTVV.

The gene calls are TRBV18 and TRBJ1-4; no clear D. Trimming took 6 bases from V and 0 from J, leaving 14 bases between them. The CDR3 extends over 16 amino acids. Per the germline V gene, CDR1 is KGHSH and CDR2 is LQKENI. This CDR3 is CASSREGAATNEKLFF. Written as DNA, the CDR3 is TGTGCCAGCTCCCGGGAGGGCGCCGCAACTAATGAAAAACTGTTTTTT. The full variable domain, completed using reference TRBV18 and TRBJ1-4, is NAGVMQNPRHLVRRRGQEARLRCSPMKGHSHVYWYRQLPEEGLKFMVYLQKENIIDESGMPKERFSAEFPKEGPSILRIQQVVRGDSAAYFCASSREGAATNEKLFFGSGTQLSVL.

V and J are TRBV4-1 and TRBJ2-7, with TRBD2 matching 10 bases. CDR3 length: 19 amino acids. The germline gives CDR1 MGHRA, CDR2 YSYEKL. Trimming at V came to 0 bases and at J to 0 bases, leaving 11 bases not matched to a gene. For the CDR3, the DNA is TGCGCCAGCAGCCAAGAGCCCCTTTATAGCGGGGGGACCTCCTACGAGCAGTACTTC. Residues: CASSQEPLYSGGTSYEQYF.

CDR3 protein: CASSWTGPTTSTDTQYF. The CDR3 DNA is TGTGCCAGCAGCTGGACAGGACCAACGACAAGCACAGATACGCAGTATTTT. The rearrangement joins TRBV5-6 to TRBJ2-3; TRBD1 agrees at 7 bases. Trimming removed 3 bases from V and 0 bases from J; junction bases left unmatched: 10. This CDR3 has 17 amino acids. Germline CDR1 is SGHDT and CDR2 is YYEEEE.

The genes are TRBV7-8 and TRBJ1-6, with TRBD1 matching over 7 bases. Germline V gene data show CDR1 as SGHVS and CDR2 as FQNEAQ. With 5 bases clipped from V and 7 bases from J, the junction kept 8 bases outside the gene matches. The CDR3 runs to 15 residues. CDR3 in amino acids: CASSPGGISNSPLHF. DNA for the CDR3: TGTGCCAGCAGCCCAGGGGGGATTTCCAATTCACCCCTCCACTTT.

The genes are TRBV6-5 and TRBJ1-1; D is unclear. CDR3 length equals 11 residues. V was pared by 2 bases and J by 7 bases, with 5 bases between. Germline loops: CDR1 MNHEY, CDR2 SVGAGI. The CDR3 protein is CASSYGFEAFF. The CDR3 DNA reads TGTGCCAGCAGTTACGGCTTTGAAGCTTTCTTT.

The CDR3 DNA follows: TGTGCCAGCAGATCGGACAGGGGGCCTTCACCCCTCCACTTT. Translated, it gives CASRSDRGPSPLHF. The V gene is TRBV2, the J gene TRBJ1-6; TRBD1 matches at 11 bases. Germline V CDR1 and CDR2: SNHLY, FYNNEI. The CDR3 runs 14 residues. V was pared by 6 bases and J by 9 bases, with 4 bases of the junction left unmatched.